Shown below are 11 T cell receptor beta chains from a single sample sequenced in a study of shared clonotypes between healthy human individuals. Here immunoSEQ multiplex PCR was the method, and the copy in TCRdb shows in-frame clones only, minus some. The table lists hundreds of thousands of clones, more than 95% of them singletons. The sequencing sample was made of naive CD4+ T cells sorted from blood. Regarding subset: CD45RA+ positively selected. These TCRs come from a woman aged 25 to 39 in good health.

CDR3 coding DNA: TGTGCCACCCGTGCACAGGGGCAAGAGACCCAGTACTTC. Translated: CATRAQGQETQYF. This rearrangement joins TRBV28 to TRBJ2-5, with TRBD1 identical over 7 bases. Germline trimming cut 10 bases from V and 2 bases from J; bases unmatched to any gene: 7. The CDR3 extends over 13 amino acids. Germline V gene sequence: CDR1 MDHEN, CDR2 SYDVKM.

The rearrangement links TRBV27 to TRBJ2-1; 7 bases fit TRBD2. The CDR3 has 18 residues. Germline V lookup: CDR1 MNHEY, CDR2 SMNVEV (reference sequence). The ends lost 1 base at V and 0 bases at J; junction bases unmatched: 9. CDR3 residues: CASSLFMSSGSSYNEQFF. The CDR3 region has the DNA TGTGCCAGCAGTTTATTTATGTCTAGCGGCAGCTCCTACAATGAGCAGTTCTTC.

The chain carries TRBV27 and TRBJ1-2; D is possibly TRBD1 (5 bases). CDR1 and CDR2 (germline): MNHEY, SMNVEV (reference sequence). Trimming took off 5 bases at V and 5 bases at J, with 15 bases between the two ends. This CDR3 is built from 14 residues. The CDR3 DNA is TGTGCCAGCAGTCCGCGTTTCGGGGGGTATGGCTACACCTTC. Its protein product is CASSPRFGGYGYTF.

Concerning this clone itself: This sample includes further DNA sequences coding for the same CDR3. This CDR3 reads CASSLGYNEQFF. The CDR3 DNA is TGTGCCAGCAGCTTGGGATACAATGAGCAGTTCTTC. V and J are TRBV7-3 and TRBJ2-1, with no clear D. Germline V gene lookup returns CDR1 SGHTA and CDR2 FQGTGA. This CDR3 is 12 amino acids long. With 3 bases removed from V and 4 bases from J, the gap between germline ends came to 4 bases.

CDR3 amino acids: CASSLTPGHPERNAFF. CDR3 bases: TGCGCCAGCAGCTTGACCCCGGGACACCCCGAGAGGAATGCTTTCTTT. The V and J genes are TRBV5-1 and TRBJ1-1; maybe TRBD1 (6 bases). Germline V CDR1 and CDR2: SGHRS, YFSETQ. The CDR3 contains 16 residues. The V gene lost 1 base and the J gene lost 11 bases, with 24 bases spanning the gap.

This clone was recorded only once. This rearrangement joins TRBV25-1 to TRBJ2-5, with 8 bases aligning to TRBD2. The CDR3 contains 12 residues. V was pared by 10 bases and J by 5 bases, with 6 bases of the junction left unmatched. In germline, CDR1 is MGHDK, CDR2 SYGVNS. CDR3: CAISAGEETQYF. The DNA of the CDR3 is TGTGCCATATCAGCGGGAGAGGAGACCCAGTACTTC. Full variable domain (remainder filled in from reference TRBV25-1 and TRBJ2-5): EADIYQTPRYLVIGTGKKITLECSQTMGHDKMYWYQQDPGMELHLIHYSYGVNSTEKGDLSSESTVSRIRTEHFPLTLESARPSHTSQYLCAISAGEETQYFGPGTRLLVL.

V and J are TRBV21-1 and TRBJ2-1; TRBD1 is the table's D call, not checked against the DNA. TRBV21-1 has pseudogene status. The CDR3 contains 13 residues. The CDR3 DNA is TGTGCCAGCAGCAATAAAGGGGACAATGAGCAGTTCTTC. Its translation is CASSNKGDNEQFF.

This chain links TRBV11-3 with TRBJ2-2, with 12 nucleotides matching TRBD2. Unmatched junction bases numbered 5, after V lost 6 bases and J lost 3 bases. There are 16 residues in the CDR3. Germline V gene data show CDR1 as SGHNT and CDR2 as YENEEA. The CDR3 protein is CASSNGLAGYTGELFF. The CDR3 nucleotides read TGTGCCAGCAGTAACGGACTAGCGGGGTACACCGGGGAGCTGTTTTTT.

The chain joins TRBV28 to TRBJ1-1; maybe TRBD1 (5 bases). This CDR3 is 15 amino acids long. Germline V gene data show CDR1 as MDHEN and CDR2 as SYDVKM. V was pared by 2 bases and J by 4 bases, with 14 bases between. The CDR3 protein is CASSLRGFGGTEAFF. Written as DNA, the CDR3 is TGTGCCAGCAGTTTACGAGGGTTTGGGGGCACTGAAGCTTTCTTT. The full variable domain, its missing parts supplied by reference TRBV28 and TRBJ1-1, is DVKVTQSSRYLVKRTGEKVFLECVQDMDHENMFWYRQDPGLGLRLIYFSYDVKMKEKGDIPEGYSVSREKKERFSLILESASTNQTSMYLCASSLRGFGGTEAFFGQGTRLTVV.

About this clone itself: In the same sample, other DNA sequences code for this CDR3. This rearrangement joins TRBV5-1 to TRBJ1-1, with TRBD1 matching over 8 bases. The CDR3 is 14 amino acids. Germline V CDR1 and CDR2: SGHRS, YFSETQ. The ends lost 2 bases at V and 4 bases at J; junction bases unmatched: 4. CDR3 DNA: TGCGCCAGCAGCTTACAGGGGGGGGGCACTGAAGCTTTCTTT. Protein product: CASSLQGGGTEAFF. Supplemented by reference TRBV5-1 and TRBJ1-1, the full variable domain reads KAGVTQTPRYLIKTRGQQVTLSCSPISGHRSVSWYQQTPGQGLQFLFEYFSETQRNKGNFPGRFSGRQFSNSRSEMNVSTLELGDSALYLCASSLQGGGTEAFFGQGTRLTVV.

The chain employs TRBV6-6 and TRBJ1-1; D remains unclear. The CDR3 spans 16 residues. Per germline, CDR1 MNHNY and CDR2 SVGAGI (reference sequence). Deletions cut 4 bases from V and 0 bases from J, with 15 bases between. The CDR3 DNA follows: TGTGCCAGCAGTTCCCTGGGGAGCAGGATGAACACTGAAGCTTTCTTT. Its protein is CASSSLGSRMNTEAFF.